Here is one T cell receptor beta chain with its context. Researchers divided each subset's genomic DNA evenly across several immunoSEQ plates. The DNA input per sorted-subset replicate PCR was roughly 0.2 ug, corresponding to some 30,000 T cell genomes. Profiling relied on immunoSEQ multiplex PCR, and the TCRdb table lists in-frame clones only, not all of them. The sample lists about 2 million clones, roughly 94% occurring once. Healthy HIV-negative adults with no recent acute infections or vaccinations were recruited as donors. The record originates from a study of shared clonotypes between healthy human individuals. Study background: A donor's plate count was three for CD4 naive and three for CD4 memory; CD8 naive had two and CD8 memory one.

This sequence originates from a man between 18 and 35 years old in good health. The sequencing sample was made of naive CD4+ T cells sorted from blood. Subset specified: CD45RA+ positively selected.

DNA of the CDR3: TGTGCCAGCAGTAGAGGACAGGGCGAAAAACTGTTTTTT. It translates to CASSRGQGEKLFF. V gene TRBV25-1 combines with J gene TRBJ1-4, with TRBD1 matching over 8 bases. Germline assignment: CDR1 MGHDK and CDR2 SYGVNS. The CDR3 totals 13 residues. The trim removed 5 bases at V and 8 bases at J, leaving 4 bases unmatched.